This TCR beta chain was identified during a study of blood T cell repertoires in COVID-19. In the study overall: Both acute and convalescent COVID-19 samples were obtained from the United States, Italy and Spain.

This CDR3 region has 15 residues. Germline-derived CDR1 and CDR2 are SQVTM and ANQGSEA. V was clipped by 1 base and J by 3 bases, with 15 bases between them. How the authors handled the data: From reference gene primer amplification, estimates of nucleated cell counts were derived. TCRdb keeps only in-frame clones here, not all; method: immunoSEQ multiplex PCR. The V and J calls and clone size were taken over from that table, and D and trimming were inferred from the DNA. The table shows approximately 330,000 clones, with around 90% occurring only once. Source material: peripheral blood. The genes are TRBV29-1 and TRBJ1-2, with D unresolved. This sequence originates from a woman in her 40s with COVID-19, enrolled during active disease. The CDR3 spells CSVEVRSRRDYGYTF. CDR3 DNA: TGCAGCGTTGAAGTCCGTAGCCGACGCGACTATGGCTACACCTTC.